This T cell receptor (beta chain) was profiled in a study of TIL therapy for anti-PD-1-resistant metastatic lung cancer. On the study more broadly: A few tumors were EGFR-mutant and two were ALK-rearranged. Tumors carried a median around 1.4 non-synonymous mutations per megabase.

Sample time point: pre-treatment sample, taken before nivolumab and TIL therapy. Adults with stage 4 NSCLC were enrolled in a phase I trial. Sequencing used immunoSEQ v3. Clones were read by immunoSEQ multiplex PCR, and TCRdb kept only the in-frame ones, dropping some. The table lists roughly 16,000 clones, 70% to 85% of them singletons. Trimming at V came to 3 bases and at J to 5 bases, leaving 9 bases not matched to a gene. The CDR3 contains 16 residues. Germline CDR1 is MNHEY and CDR2 is SVGAGI. The chain recombines TRBV6-5 with TRBJ2-7; 11 nucleotides align to TRBD1. The source was blood, collected at baseline. The TCR originated in a person aged 25-79 years with non-small cell lung cancer. The CDR3 sequence is CASSYMPGQGGNEQYF. The CDR3 DNA reads TGTGCCAGCAGTTATATGCCGGGACAGGGGGGGAACGAGCAGTACTTC.